This T cell receptor (beta chain) comes out of a study of T cells after yellow fever vaccination. The study's findings and limits: Most primary-vaccination clones recurred post-booster (under 98% CD4, around 88% CD8).

Remarks on this clonotype: Antigen unknown.

It was through 5'RACE template switching that TCR cDNA was made, with a universal primer site and UMIs added. TCRdb ran MiXCR on the 5' RACE reads and lists one entry per CDR3 protein. The sample lists hundreds of thousands of distinct CDR3 sequences, approximately 3.8% occurring once. This CDR3 region has 16 residues. V was trimmed by 5 bases and J by 3 bases, leaving 21 bases between them. Germline CDR1 is SGHRS and CDR2 is YFSETQ. The origin of this receptor is a man aged 18 to 29 who received the YFV17D yellow fever vaccine. V gene TRBV5-1 combines with J gene TRBJ2-7; tentative D call: TRBD2 (5 bases). Sequenced here: PBMCs, sampled on the day of the yellow fever booster vaccination. CDR3 DNA sequence: TGCGCCAGCAGTTTGACGACTACCAAGCCTCTCTACGAGCAGTACTTC. Protein product: CASSLTTTKPLYEQYF. Full variable domain (missing parts from reference TRBV5-1 and TRBJ2-7): KAGVTQTPRYLIKTRGQQVTLSCSPISGHRSVSWYQQTPGQGLQFLFEYFSETQRNKGNFPGRFSGRQFSNSRSEMNVSTLELGDSALYLCASSLTTTKPLYEQYFGPGTRLTVT.